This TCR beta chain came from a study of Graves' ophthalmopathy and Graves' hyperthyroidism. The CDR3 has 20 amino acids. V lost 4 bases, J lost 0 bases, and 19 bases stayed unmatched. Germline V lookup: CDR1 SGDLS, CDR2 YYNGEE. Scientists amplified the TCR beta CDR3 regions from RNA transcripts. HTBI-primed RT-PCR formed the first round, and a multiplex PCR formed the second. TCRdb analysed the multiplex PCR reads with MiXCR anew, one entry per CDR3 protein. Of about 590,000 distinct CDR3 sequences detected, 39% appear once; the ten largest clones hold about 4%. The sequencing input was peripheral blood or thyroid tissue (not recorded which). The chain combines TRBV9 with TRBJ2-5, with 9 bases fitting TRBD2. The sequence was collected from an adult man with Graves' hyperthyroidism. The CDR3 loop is CASSPLPAAGGPGYQETQYF. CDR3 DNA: TGTGCCAGCAGCCCTCTGCCGGCGGCGGGAGGGCCCGGGTACCAAGAGACCCAGTACTTC. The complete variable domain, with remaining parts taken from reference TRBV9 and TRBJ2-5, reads DSGVTQTPKHLITATGQRVTLRCSPRSGDLSVYWYQQSLDQGLQFLIQYYNGEERAKGNILERFSAQQFPDLHSELNLSSLELGDSALYFCASSPLPAAGGPGYQETQYFGPGTRLLVL.